Below, one T cell receptor (beta chain) is given with its context. This sample was taken from a study of Ad26.COV2.S vaccination and SARS-CoV-2 variants. Study-wide background: Enrolled in COV1001, the donor was in the Ad26.COV2.S trial arm, which received the vaccine. Administration of Ad26.COV2.S was intramuscular, either once or twice 56 days apart.

Treatment given: over 15 received Ad26.COV2.S at low or high dose, single or two shots; five or six received placebo; per-sample allocation not given. Vaccine and placebo recipients were sampled on day 63 after the first injection. Produced via immunoSEQ multiplex PCR; TCRdb's table is partial and in-frame only. The sample lists about 680,000 clones, about 90% occurring once. The source is a person aged 18-60 years who received the Ad26.COV2.S COVID-19 vaccine or a placebo. The sequenced sample was peripheral blood, obtained in a trial of Ad26.COV2.S vaccine versus placebo.

CDR3 region: CASSFPGANVLTF. CDR3 in DNA: TGTGCCAGCAGCTTCCCTGGGGCCAACGTCCTGACTTTC. This chain joins TRBV7-2 and TRBJ2-6, with no clear D. CDR3 length: 13 residues. Trimming pared 3 bases from V and 2 bases from J, leaving 2 bases between. Per the germline V gene, CDR1 is SGHTA and CDR2 is FQGNSA.